This TCR beta chain was observed in a study of breast tumors, draining lymph nodes, adjacent tissues. Study-wide findings and caveats: Tumor repertoires ranked between lymph nodes and nontumor tissue in diversity, with V and J gene preferences.

At least ten counts were recorded for this clonotype. Antigen unknown. One end of the junction fails to match germline, which may point to a read error. The germline V gene has CDR1 MDHEN and CDR2 SYDVKM. The CDR3 has 16 amino acids. Samples came from axillary lymph nodes draining the breast cancer. TCRdb recomputed calls from the multiplex PCR reads with MiXCR, one row per CDR3 protein. The sample yields roughly 110,000 distinct CDR3 sequences, approximately 28% seen once. This receptor was obtained from a female donor with breast cancer. Some clones in this sample may be carry-over from other donors' samples. The sample comprised axillary lymph node tissue. The chain joins TRBV28 to TRBJ2-1; D not resolved. CDR3 loop: CASSLHWLPSFNEQFF. The CDR3 DNA sequence: TGTGCCAGCAGTTTACATTGGCTTCCATCCTTCAATGAGCAGTTCTTC.